This T cell receptor beta chain was captured by sequencing in a study of blood T cell repertoires in COVID-19. In the original workflow: Estimation of nucleated cell counts was performed using reference gene primer amplification. Libraries were prepared by immunoSEQ multiplex PCR; TCRdb keeps only in-frame clonotypes and omits some of them. For V, J and clone size, that table is used; D and trimming come from the DNA. This sample carries 83,000 or so clones, almost 85% of them seen once, and the ten largest clones take just over 20%. V lost 1 base, J lost 1 base, and 7 bases lay in between. Germline values: CDR1 SGHVS, CDR2 FNYEAQ. The CDR3 runs to 15 residues.

The receptor was derived from a human donor in a cohort sampled during active COVID-19. The chain combines TRBV7-6 with TRBJ1-4; D is undetermined. The specimen was peripheral blood. Written as DNA, the CDR3 is TGTGCCAGCAGCTTAGAGGAGGGAACTAATGAAAAACTGTTTTTT. Its translation is CASSLEEGTNEKLFF.